This TCR beta chain was found in a study of OX40 agonist ivuxolimab in advanced cancers. Study observations and caveats: Mean expanded clone counts were higher in CD8+ than CD4+ T cells. The antigens recognized by the expanded peripheral T cells, that is their antigen specificity, were not determined.

Generated by immunoSEQ multiplex PCR, the TCRdb table keeps only in-frame clones and is missing some. Of about 41,000 clones detected, approximately 75% appear once; the ten largest clones hold about 2.5%. In the case of this clone: Its specificity is unknown.

Patients were ruled out by autoimmune disease history or systemic immunosuppression. Blood was sampled at baseline, cycle 4 day 1, and cycle 7 day 1. This material consisted of CD4+ or CD8+ T cells sorted from blood, taken in a trial of the OX40 agonist ivuxolimab. The receptor was isolated from an adult with an advanced solid tumor such as melanoma, head and neck, liver or kidney cancer.

CDR3 bases: TGCGCCAGCAGTGAGGCAGGGAATGAGCAGTTCTTC. Its protein is CASSEAGNEQFF. The gene calls are TRBV10-2 and TRBJ2-1; maybe TRBD1 (5 bases). The CDR3 extends over 12 amino acids. CDR1 and CDR2 (germline): WSHSY, SAAADI. V was clipped by 2 bases and J by 7 bases, with 6 bases between them.